This TCR beta chain was recovered during a study of T cell responses to AZD1222 COVID-19 vaccine. Here immunoSEQ multiplex PCR was the method, and the copy in TCRdb shows in-frame clones only, minus some. The sample has 110,000 or so clones, around 89% seen once; the top ten hold 6.5% to 7.5%. To note about this clone: Antigen specificity is unknown.

Timing groups of about 4 and about 12 weeks for second doses were pooled. The V gene lost 1 base and the J gene lost 7 bases, with 13 bases spanning the gap. The CDR3 contains 14 residues. Germline V CDR1 and CDR2: LGHNA, YNFKEQ. Study results and caveats: At study baseline, merely five or six AZD1222 recipients were seropositive. After the peak T cell response, and only then, were repertoires sampled. In a largely white British group with more females than males, clonal diversity was possibly underestimated.

The chain joins TRBV4-2 to TRBJ1-1; D gene ambiguous. The sequences come from peripheral blood, collected 28 days after the second AZD1222 dose. This TCR came from an adult who received the AZD1222 COVID-19 vaccine. CDR3 residues: CASSQGVGSIEAFF. The CDR3 coding sequence is TGTGCCAGCAGCCAAGGTGTTGGGTCGATTGAAGCTTTCTTT.